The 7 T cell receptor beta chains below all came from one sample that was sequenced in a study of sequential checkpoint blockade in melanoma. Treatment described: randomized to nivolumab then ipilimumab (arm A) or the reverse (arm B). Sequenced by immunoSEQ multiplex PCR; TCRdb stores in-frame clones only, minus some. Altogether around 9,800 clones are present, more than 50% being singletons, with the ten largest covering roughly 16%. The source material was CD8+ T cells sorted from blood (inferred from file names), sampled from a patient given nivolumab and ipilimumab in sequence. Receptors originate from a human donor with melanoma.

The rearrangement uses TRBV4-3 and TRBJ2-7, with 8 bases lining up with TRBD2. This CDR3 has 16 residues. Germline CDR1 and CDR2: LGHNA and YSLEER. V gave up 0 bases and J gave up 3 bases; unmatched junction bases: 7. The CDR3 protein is CASSQEHDSGVYEQYF. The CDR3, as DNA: TGCGCCAGCAGCCAAGAGCATGATAGCGGGGTCTACGAGCAGTACTTC.

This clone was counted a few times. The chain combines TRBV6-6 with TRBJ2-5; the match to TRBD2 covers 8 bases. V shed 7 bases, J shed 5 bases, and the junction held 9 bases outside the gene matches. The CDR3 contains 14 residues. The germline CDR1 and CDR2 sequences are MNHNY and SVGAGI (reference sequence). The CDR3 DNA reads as TGTGCCAGCAACCCAGGCGGGGGGAAGGAGACCCAGTACTTC. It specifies CASNPGGGKETQYF.

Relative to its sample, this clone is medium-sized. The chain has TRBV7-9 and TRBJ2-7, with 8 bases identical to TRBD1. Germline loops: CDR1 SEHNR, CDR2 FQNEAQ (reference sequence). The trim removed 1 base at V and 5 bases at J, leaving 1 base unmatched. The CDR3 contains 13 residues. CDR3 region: CASSLGRGHEQYF. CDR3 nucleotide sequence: TGTGCCAGCAGCTTAGGCAGGGGGCACGAGCAGTACTTC.

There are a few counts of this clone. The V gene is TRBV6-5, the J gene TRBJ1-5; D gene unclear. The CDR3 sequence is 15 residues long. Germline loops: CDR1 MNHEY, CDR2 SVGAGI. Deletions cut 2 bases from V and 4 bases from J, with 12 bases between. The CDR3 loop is CASSYRAGGNQPQHF. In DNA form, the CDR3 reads TGTGCCAGCAGTTACAGGGCAGGAGGGAATCAGCCCCAGCATTTT.

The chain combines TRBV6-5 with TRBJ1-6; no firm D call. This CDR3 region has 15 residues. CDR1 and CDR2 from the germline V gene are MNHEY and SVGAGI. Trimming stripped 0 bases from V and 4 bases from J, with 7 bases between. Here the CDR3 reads CASSYSPSYNSPLHF. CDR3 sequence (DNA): TGTGCCAGCAGTTACTCGCCCAGTTATAATTCACCCCTCCACTTT.

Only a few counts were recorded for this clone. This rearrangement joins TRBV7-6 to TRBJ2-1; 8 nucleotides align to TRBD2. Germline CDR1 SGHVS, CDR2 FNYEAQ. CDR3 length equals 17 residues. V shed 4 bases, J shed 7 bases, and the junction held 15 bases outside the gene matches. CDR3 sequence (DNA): TGTGCCAGCAGCTCGCCAAAACTAGCGGACGTTTATAATGAGCAGTTCTTC. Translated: CASSSPKLADVYNEQFF.

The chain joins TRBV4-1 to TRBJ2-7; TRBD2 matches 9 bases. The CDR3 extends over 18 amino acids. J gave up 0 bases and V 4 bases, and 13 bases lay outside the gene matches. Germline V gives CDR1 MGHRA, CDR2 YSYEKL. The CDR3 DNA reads TGCGCCAGCAGCCTTGAAGAATGGCTAGCGGGGCCCTCCTACGAGCAGTACTTC. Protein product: CASSLEEWLAGPSYEQYF.